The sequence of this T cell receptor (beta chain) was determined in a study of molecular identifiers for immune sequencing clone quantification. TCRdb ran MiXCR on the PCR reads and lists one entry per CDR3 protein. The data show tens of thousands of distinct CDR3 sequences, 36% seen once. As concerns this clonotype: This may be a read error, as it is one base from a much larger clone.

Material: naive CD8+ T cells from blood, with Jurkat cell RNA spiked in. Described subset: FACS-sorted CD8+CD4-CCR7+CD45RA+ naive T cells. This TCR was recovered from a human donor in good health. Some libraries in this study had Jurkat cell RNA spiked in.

The CDR3 spells CATSPLLEYEQYF. The CDR3, as DNA: TGTGCCACCAGCCCGCTTTTGGAATACGAGCAGTACTTC. The J gene is TRBJ2-7, the V gene TRBV7-9; D is unclear. The CDR3 is made up of 13 amino acids. Looked up from germline, CDR1 is SEHNR and CDR2 is FQNEAQ (reference sequence).